This T cell receptor (beta chain) is drawn from a study of PD-1 blockade in mismatch repair-deficient tumors. Some clones are missing from TCRdb's copy, which holds only in-frame ones; the method was immunoSEQ multiplex PCR. The table shows some 120,000 clones, with about 88% occurring only once. This CDR3 has 18 amino acids. Trimming took 2 bases from V and 4 from J; bases not matched to a gene: 11. Germline assignment: CDR1 SGDLS and CDR2 YYNGEE. The TCR originated in an adult with mismatch repair-deficient cancer. This chain joins TRBV9 and TRBJ2-7; 14 nucleotides agree with TRBD2. The input for sequencing was peripheral blood, taken approximately 72 weeks after starting pembrolizumab. CDR3 region: CASSVGTSGSRSVYEQYF. The CDR3 DNA reads as TGTGCCAGCAGCGTCGGGACTAGCGGGAGTAGGAGTGTATACGAGCAGTACTTC.